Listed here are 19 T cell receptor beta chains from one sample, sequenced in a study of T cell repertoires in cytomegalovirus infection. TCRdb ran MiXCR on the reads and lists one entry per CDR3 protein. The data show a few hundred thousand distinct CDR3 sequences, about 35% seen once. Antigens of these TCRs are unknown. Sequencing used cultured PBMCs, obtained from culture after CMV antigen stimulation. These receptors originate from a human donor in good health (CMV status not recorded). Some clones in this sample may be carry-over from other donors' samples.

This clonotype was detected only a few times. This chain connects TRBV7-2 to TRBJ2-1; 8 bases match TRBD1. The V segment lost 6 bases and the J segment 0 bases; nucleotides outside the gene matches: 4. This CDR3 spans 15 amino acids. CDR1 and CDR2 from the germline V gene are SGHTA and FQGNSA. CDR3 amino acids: CASRYRGSSYNEQFF. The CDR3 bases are TGTGCCAGCAGATACAGGGGGAGCTCCTACAATGAGCAGTTCTTC.

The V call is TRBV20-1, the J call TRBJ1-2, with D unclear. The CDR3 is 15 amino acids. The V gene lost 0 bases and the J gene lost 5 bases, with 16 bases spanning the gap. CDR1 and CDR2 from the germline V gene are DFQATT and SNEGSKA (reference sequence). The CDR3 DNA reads TGCAGTGCTAGAGATGCGGGAAATCGGGTTTATGGCTACACCTTC. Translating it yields CSARDAGNRVYGYTF.

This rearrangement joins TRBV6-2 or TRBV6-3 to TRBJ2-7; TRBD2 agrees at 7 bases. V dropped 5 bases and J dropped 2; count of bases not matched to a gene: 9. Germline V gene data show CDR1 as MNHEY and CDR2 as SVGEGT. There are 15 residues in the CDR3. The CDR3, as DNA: TGTGCCAGCAGTGCTTTATGGAGCGGGGCCTACGAGCAGTACTTC. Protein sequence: CASSALWSGAYEQYF.

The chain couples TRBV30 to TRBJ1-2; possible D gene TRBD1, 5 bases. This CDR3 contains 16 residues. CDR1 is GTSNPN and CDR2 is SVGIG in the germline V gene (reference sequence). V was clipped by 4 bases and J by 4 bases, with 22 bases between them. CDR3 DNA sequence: TGTGCCTGGAAATCCGCGGTGGGGTTCCAGGGCTATGGCTACACCTTC. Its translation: CAWKSAVGFQGYGYTF.

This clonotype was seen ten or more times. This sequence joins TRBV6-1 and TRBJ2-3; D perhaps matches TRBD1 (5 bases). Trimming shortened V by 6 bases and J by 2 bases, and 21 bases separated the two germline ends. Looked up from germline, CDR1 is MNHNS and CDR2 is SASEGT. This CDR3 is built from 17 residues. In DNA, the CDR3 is TGTGCCAGCAGCACTTGGGTAGGGGCAGCTCCCACAGATACGCAGTATTTT. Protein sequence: CASSTWVGAAPTDTQYF.

CDR3 nucleotide sequence: TGTGCGTTGGGATCGCAGGGGGGAAACACAGATACGCAGTATTTT. Translated, it gives CALGSQGGNTDTQYF. The chain employs TRBV10-3 and TRBJ2-3, with a possible D match to TRBD1 (7 bases). The CDR3 contains 15 residues. CDR1 is ENHRY, CDR2 SYGVKD, per germline.

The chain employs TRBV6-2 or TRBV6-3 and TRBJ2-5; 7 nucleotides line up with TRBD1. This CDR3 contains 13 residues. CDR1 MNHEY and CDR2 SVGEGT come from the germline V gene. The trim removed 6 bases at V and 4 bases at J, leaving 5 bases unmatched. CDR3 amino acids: CASSGTVAETQYF. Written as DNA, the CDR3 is TGTGCCAGCAGCGGGACAGTAGCAGAGACCCAGTACTTC.

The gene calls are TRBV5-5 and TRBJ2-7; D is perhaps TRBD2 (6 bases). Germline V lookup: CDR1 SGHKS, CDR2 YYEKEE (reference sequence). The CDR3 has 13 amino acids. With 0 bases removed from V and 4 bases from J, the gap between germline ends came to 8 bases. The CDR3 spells CASSLVRGYEQYV. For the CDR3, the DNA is TGTGCCAGCAGCTTGGTACGGGGGTACGAGCAGTACGTC.

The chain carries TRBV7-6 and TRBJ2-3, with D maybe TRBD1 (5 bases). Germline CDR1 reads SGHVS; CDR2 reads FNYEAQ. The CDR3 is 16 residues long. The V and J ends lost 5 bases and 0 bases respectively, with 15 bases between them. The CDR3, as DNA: TGTGCCAGCAGCCCCGCCGGACATCCGAGCACAGATACGCAGTATTTT. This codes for CASSPAGHPSTDTQYF.

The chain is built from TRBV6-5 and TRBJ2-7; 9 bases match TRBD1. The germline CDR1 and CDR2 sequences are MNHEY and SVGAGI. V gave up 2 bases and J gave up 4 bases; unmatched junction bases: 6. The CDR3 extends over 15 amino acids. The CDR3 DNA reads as TGTGCCAGCAGTTACCCTGGACAGGGGTTGTACGAGCAGTACTTC. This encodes CASSYPGQGLYEQYF.

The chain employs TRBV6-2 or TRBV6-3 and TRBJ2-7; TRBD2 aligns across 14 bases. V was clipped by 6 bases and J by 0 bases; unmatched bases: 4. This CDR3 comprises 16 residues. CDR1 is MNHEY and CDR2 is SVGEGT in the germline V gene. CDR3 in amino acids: CASRGGLAGGSYEQYV. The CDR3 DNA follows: TGTGCCAGCAGGGGCGGACTAGCGGGAGGCTCCTACGAGCAGTACGTC.

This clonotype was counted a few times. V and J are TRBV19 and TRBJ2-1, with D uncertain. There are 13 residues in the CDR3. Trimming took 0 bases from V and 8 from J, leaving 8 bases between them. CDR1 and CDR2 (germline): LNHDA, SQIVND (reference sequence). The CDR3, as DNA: TGTGCCAGTAGTATAGAAGGGAATCATGAGCAGTTCTTC. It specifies CASSIEGNHEQFF.

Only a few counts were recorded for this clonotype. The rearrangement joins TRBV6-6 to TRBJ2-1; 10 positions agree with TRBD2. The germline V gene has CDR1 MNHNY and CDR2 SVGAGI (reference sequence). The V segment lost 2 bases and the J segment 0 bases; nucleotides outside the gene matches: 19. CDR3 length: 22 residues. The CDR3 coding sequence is TGTGCCAGCAGTTACCCGAGAGCGGGGGGGAGTAGCACTAGCGACTCCTACAATGAGCAGTTCTTC. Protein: CASSYPRAGGSSTSDSYNEQFF.

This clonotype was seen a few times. The CDR3 region has the DNA TGCAGTGCTAGAGGGATCGACAGGGGCAGGGATGAGCAGTTCTTC. Translation gives CSARGIDRGRDEQFF. The chain combines TRBV20-1 with TRBJ2-1; 8 positions agree with TRBD1. The V segment lost 1 base and the J segment 8 bases; nucleotides outside the gene matches: 10. This CDR3 is 15 amino acids long. Germline loops: CDR1 DFQATT, CDR2 SNEGSKA (reference sequence).

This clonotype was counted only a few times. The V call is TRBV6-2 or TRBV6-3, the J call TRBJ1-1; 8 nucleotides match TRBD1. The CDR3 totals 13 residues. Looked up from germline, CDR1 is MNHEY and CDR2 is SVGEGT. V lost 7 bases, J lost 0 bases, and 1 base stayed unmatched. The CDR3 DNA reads TGTGCCAGCACGGACAGGGTGAACACTGAAGCTTTCTTT. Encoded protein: CASTDRVNTEAFF.

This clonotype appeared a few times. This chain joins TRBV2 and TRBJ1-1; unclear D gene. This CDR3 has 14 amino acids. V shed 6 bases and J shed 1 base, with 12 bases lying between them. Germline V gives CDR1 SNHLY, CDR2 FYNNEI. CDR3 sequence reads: CASSERRTNTEAFF. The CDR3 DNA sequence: TGTGCCAGCAGCGAGAGACGCACGAACACTGAAGCTTTCTTT.

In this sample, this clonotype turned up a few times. For the CDR3, the DNA is TGTGCCAGCGCTGGCATAGCGGGAGGGGAGGATGAGCAGTTCTTC. This translates into CASAGIAGGEDEQFF. The genes are TRBV19 and TRBJ2-1; 11 nucleotides line up with TRBD2. V gave up 9 bases and J gave up 8 bases; unmatched junction bases: 12. In germline, CDR1 is LNHDA, CDR2 SQIVND (reference sequence). The CDR3 extends over 15 amino acids. Variable domain in full (rest from reference TRBV19 and TRBJ2-1): DGGITQSPKYLFRKEGQNVTLSCEQNLNHDAMYWYRQDPGQGLRLIYYSQIVNDFQKGDIAEGYSVSREKKESFPLTVTSAQKNPTAFYLCASAGIAGGEDEQFFGPGTRLTVL.

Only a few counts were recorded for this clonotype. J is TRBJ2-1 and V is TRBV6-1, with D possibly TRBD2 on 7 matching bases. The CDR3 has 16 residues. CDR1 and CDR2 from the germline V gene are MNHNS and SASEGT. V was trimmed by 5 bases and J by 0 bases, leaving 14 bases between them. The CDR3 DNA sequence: TGTGCCAGCAGTCCTCAGGGGAGGGACTCCTACAATGAGCAGTTCTTC. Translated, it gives CASSPQGRDSYNEQFF.

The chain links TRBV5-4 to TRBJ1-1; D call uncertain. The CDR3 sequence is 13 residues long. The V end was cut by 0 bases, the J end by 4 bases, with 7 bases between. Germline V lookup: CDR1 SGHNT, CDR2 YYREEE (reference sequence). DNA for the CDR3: TGTGCCAGCAGCTTGGGCCAGCGCACTGAAGCTTTCTTT. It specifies CASSLGQRTEAFF.